This is a list of T cell receptor beta chains from one sample in a study of T cell responses to AZD1222 COVID-19 vaccine. Method: immunoSEQ multiplex PCR; TCRdb's copy keeps in-frame clones and lacks some. The data hold 100,000 to 110,000 clones, with roughly 91% observed a single time. Sample: peripheral blood, taken on day 0 of AZD1222 vaccination. The receptors come from an adult in good health. Each CDR3 is given with its conserved first and last residue. The D gene is left open where the match is weak. Size is stated for part of the rows, as once, few or many counts, or as a class when the clone is expanded.

J,size,D,V,DNA,CDR3
TRBJ2-7,NA,TRBD1,TRBV5-1,TGCGCCAGCAGCATAACGACAGGGGGCGCCTCCTACGAGCAGTACTTC,CASSITTGGASYEQYF
TRBJ2-2,NA,TRBD2,TRBV10-3,TGTGCCATCAGTGCCGGGACTAGCGGGACCGGGGAGCTGTTTTTT,CAISAGTSGTGELFF
TRBJ2-4,NA,TRBD2,TRBV19,TGCGCCTCGGGGACTAGCGTAAGGTGGAACATTCAGTACTTC,CASGTSVRWNIQYF
TRBJ2-5,NA,NA,TRBV7-8,TGTGCCAGCAGCCCCCCCGACAAACAAGAGACCCAGTACTTC,CASSPPDKQETQYF
TRBJ2-1,NA,TRBD2,TRBV10-1,TGCGCCAGCCAAGACGGGACTAACGATGAGCAGTTCTTC,CASQDGTNDEQFF
TRBJ2-7,NA,NA,TRBV18,TGTGCCAGCTCACAGGACATGAACGAGCAGTACTTC,CASSQDMNEQYF
TRBJ2-7,NA,NA,TRBV18,TGTGCCAGCTCACTAGGGCCGGAATCCTACGAGCAGTACTTC,CASSLGPESYEQYF
TRBJ1-5,NA,TRBD1,TRBV7-9,TGTGCCAGCAGCCGACAGGGGGATCAGCCCCAGCATTTT,CASSRQGDQPQHF
TRBJ1-5,NA,TRBD1,TRBV6-5,TGTGCCAGCAGTTTGGGCGAGGGGGCAGGGCAGCCCCAGCATTTT,CASSLGEGAGQPQHF
TRBJ2-5,NA,NA,TRBV19,TGTGCCAGTAGTATAAGGGGGGGCCCAGAGACCCAGTACTTC,CASSIRGGPETQYF
TRBJ2-7,NA,TRBD1,TRBV6-5,TGTGCCAGCAGCCCCGGACAGGGGATGTCCGAGCAGTACTTC,CASSPGQGMSEQYF
TRBJ1-6,NA,NA,TRBV7-6,TGTGCCAGCAGCCCGACAGCCTATAATTCACCCCTCCACTTT,CASSPTAYNSPLHF
TRBJ1-4,NA,NA,TRBV29-1,TGCAGCGTTGAGGTACAGGGAGAGGAAAAACTGTTTTTT,CSVEVQGEEKLFF
TRBJ2-5,NA,NA,TRBV7-6,TGTGCCAGCAGCTTAGGTCCAGATTTGAGGGAGACCCAGTACTTC,CASSLGPDLRETQYF
TRBJ2-7,NA,TRBD2,TRBV3-1/TRBV3-2,TGTGCCAGCAGCCCAGAGCGGGGCCGCTACGAGCAGTACTTC,CASSPERGRYEQYF
TRBJ2-2,NA,NA,TRBV19,TGTGCCAGTAGTAACTTACTAACCGGGGAGCTGTTTTTT,CASSNLLTGELFF
TRBJ1-5,once,NA,TRBV28,TGTGCCAGCAGTTTCTCACCTCACGGCAATCAGCCCCAGCATTTT,CASSFSPHGNQPQHF
TRBJ2-2,once,NA,TRBV25-1,TGTGCCAGCAGTTCAAACCTGGTTTCAACGAACACCGGGGAGCTGTTTTTT,CASSSNLVSTNTGELFF
TRBJ1-1,NA,NA,TRBV5-1,TGCGCCAGCAGCCTCGGGCTGAACACTGAAGCTTTCTTT,CASSLGLNTEAFF
TRBJ1-6,NA,NA,TRBV27,TGTGCCAGCAGTTTCGAGGTTGGCTCCTATAATTCACCCCTCCACTTT,CASSFEVGSYNSPLHF
TRBJ2-5,once,NA,TRBV21-1,TGTGCCAGCACCTCGGTTGATATTCAAGAGACCCAGTACTTC,CASTSVDIQETQYF
TRBJ2-6,NA,NA,TRBV9,TGTGCCAGCAGGGCCCTCGGGGCTGGGGCCAACGTCCTGACTTTC,CASRALGAGANVLTF
TRBJ2-5,NA,NA,TRBV2,TGTGCCAGCAGTGAATCAGAGACCCAGTACTTC,CASSESETQYF